This T cell receptor beta chain comes out of a study of Ad26.COV2.S vaccination and SARS-CoV-2 variants (dated by TCRdb to about 2021). About the investigation overall: Vaccine-arm donors came from COV1001, a multicentre, randomized, double-blind, placebo-controlled phase I-IIa trial of Ad26.COV2.S in healthy adults. Ad26.COV2.S was administered intramuscularly at a dose of 5x10^10 or 1x10^11 viral particles, either as one shot or as two shots given 56 days apart. TCRbeta repertoire sequencing was used to assess the specificity and breadth of SARS-CoV-2-reactive T cell receptors after Ad26.COV2.S vaccination. A total of 32 samples were included in the TCR-sequenced set, comprising some 20 Ad26.COV2.S vaccine recipients, 5 placebo recipients and 8 SARS-CoV-2 convalescent individuals. Participants in the trial were split at random into five groups of five each, receiving low-dose or high-dose Ad26.COV2.S once or twice, or else placebo on both occasions. Blinding of investigators to trial group allocation was maintained during experiments and outcome assessment.

TCRbeta CDR3 regions were sequenced with the immunoSEQ Assay. After extraction, genomic DNA underwent amplification by bias-controlled multiplex PCR, followed by high-throughput sequencing. The authors' analysis ran thus. To quantify the absolute abundance of every unique TCRbeta CDR3 region, sequences were collapsed and filtered. Usable DNA was measured by amplifying reference genes present in all nucleated cells, and TCRbeta template counts were normalized to that usable DNA to estimate T cell fraction. Repertoire TCRs were annotated as SARS-CoV-2-specific by exact matching of V gene, CDR3 amino acid sequence and J gene to a known reactive TCR set. The reference SARS-CoV-2 TCR set was obtained from MIRA and was filtered for enrichment in COVID-19-positive ImmuneCODE repertoires, whereby public or cross-reactive TCRs were removed. Drawing on the MIRA antigens, annotated TCRs were analysed further at the level of specific ORF or position within ORF. Breadth was defined as the number of annotated unique rearrangements divided by the total number of unique productive rearrangements, and depth was defined as the summed frequency of the annotated unique rearrangements. Group comparisons of TCR breadth used two-sided Wilcoxon rank-sum tests. This is the immuneACCESS table as TCRdb keeps it, with only in-frame sequences that have V and J called. A part of the clones is gone; compared with another copy, unresolved V genes explain less than half, and the rest is unexplained. V, J and clone size derive from that table, while D and trimming were established from the DNA sequence. The sample table shows approximately 410,000 clones, and about 92% are seen once. About 1.7% of the sample is in the top ten clones.

The paper's findings and limits, for the study overall: The authors noted that the TCR breadth and depth analyses may have underestimated total T cell responses. After vaccination, spike-specific CD8+ and CD4+ T cell responses were reported to show substantial breadth. The study was not powered to compare responses between vaccine doses or regimens. Spike-specific TCR breadth was higher in Ad26.COV2.S recipients than in placebo recipients (P = 0.0014). Non-spike TCR breadth was comparable between vaccine and placebo recipients, consistent with the vaccine containing only spike.

Concerning this clone: There is no known antigen for this receptor. Base qualities are not provided; no much larger clone lies one nucleotide away.

The treatment or condition label of this sample denotes: around 19 received Ad26.COV2.S at low or high dose, single or two shots; 5 received placebo; per-sample allocation not given. For vaccine and placebo recipients, repertoires were sequenced using samples collected on day 63 after the first injection. In Cohort 1b, 20 to 25 adults aged 18-55 years were enrolled at a single site in Boston, USA, between 29 July and 7 August 2020. Ad26.COV2.S was a replication-incompetent adenovirus type 26 vector that expressed a prefusion-stabilized SARS-CoV-2 spike protein derived from the original Wuhan strain. The sequenced sample was peripheral blood, obtained in a trial of Ad26.COV2.S vaccine versus placebo. The TCR was taken from a person between 18 and 60 years old who received the Ad26.COV2.S COVID-19 vaccine or a placebo.

The nucleotide sequence reads as follows: TGTGCCACCAGCAGAGACACGATGAATAATTCACCCCTCCACTTT. The encoded protein is CATSRDTMNNSPLHF. The V gene is TRBV15 and the J gene is TRBJ1-6; no D gene call is confident. From the cysteine through the phenylalanine, the CDR3 covers 15 amino acids. Just CDR3 DNA is preserved here, 45 bases in frame from base 1. In the germline V gene (reference sequence), CDR1 corresponds to LNHNV and CDR2 to YYDKDF. V lost 0 bases and J lost 5 bases; the stretch between them is 8 bases long.